The rows below give T cell receptor beta chains drawn from one sample of a study of blood T cell repertoires in COVID-19. TCRdb's table, derived via immunoSEQ multiplex PCR, lists solely in-frame clones and lacks some. The table shows some 100,000 clones, with around 90% occurring only once. The source material was peripheral blood. These receptors all stem from a man in his 70s with acute or convalescent COVID-19. Both conserved end residues are part of each CDR3. Each record gives: D gene, V gene, CDR3 protein. A D gene is named only where the DNA matches it firmly.

d_call: TRBD2; v_call: TRBV2; cdr3_aa: CASSVRGGYEQYF
d_call: TRBD1; v_call: TRBV15; cdr3_aa: CATSTRQGANNEQYF
d_call: .; v_call: TRBV24-1; cdr3_aa: CATSAGSYEQYF
d_call: TRBD2; v_call: TRBV10-1; cdr3_aa: CASSELAGGGSYNEQFF
d_call: TRBD2; v_call: TRBV19; cdr3_aa: CASSIEAAGGWRRETQYF
d_call: TRBD2; v_call: TRBV24-1; cdr3_aa: CATSDLRAGADTQYF
d_call: TRBD2; v_call: TRBV5-1; cdr3_aa: CASSFSGRTDEQYF
d_call: TRBD2; v_call: TRBV19; cdr3_aa: CASSLPGLAGVSPYNEQFF
d_call: TRBD1; v_call: TRBV7-8; cdr3_aa: CASSMPTGQGNTEAFF
d_call: .; v_call: TRBV7-2; cdr3_aa: CASSLEQSYEQYF
d_call: .; v_call: TRBV27; cdr3_aa: CASSLSSTNTGELFF
d_call: TRBD1; v_call: TRBV6-2/TRBV6-3; cdr3_aa: CASSPNRLEGARTGELFF
d_call: .; v_call: TRBV3-1/TRBV3-2; cdr3_aa: CASSQEGRPQHF
d_call: .; v_call: TRBV7-8; cdr3_aa: CASSFSGVSNQPQHF
d_call: TRBD1; v_call: TRBV19; cdr3_aa: CASSIGQGTYGYTF
d_call: TRBD1; v_call: TRBV18; cdr3_aa: CASSPLGQGSDTQYF
d_call: TRBD1; v_call: TRBV7-8; cdr3_aa: CASSPRYRGPGNTIYF
d_call: .; v_call: TRBV11-2; cdr3_aa: CASRPGLRSIQYF
d_call: .; v_call: TRBV28; cdr3_aa: CASSRGVYQPQHF
d_call: TRBD2; v_call: TRBV19; cdr3_aa: CASSIAGGRYEQYF
d_call: TRBD1; v_call: TRBV5-1; cdr3_aa: CASSLGTGSGLTEAFF
d_call: TRBD2; v_call: TRBV6-5; cdr3_aa: CASTAGGANEQFF
d_call: .; v_call: TRBV7-8; cdr3_aa: CASSLDRASYEQYF
d_call: .; v_call: TRBV5-8; cdr3_aa: CASSLVGTEAFF
d_call: .; v_call: TRBV3-1/TRBV3-2; cdr3_aa: CASSQAARGGYGYTF
d_call: .; v_call: TRBV10-3; cdr3_aa: CAISETGNSGNTIYF
d_call: .; v_call: TRBV6-6; cdr3_aa: CASSRVRGNEKLFF
d_call: .; v_call: TRBV7-9; cdr3_aa: CASSHQGLSSNQPQHF
d_call: TRBD2; v_call: TRBV3-1/TRBV3-2; cdr3_aa: CASSQDQRGANNEQFF
d_call: TRBD2; v_call: TRBV9; cdr3_aa: CASSVETSGRDTQYF
d_call: .; v_call: TRBV15; cdr3_aa: CATSKGGNQPQHF
d_call: TRBD1; v_call: TRBV7-2; cdr3_aa: CASSPDRGWGTQYF
d_call: TRBD1; v_call: TRBV24-1; cdr3_aa: CATSEAGTGAPEQYF
d_call: TRBD1; v_call: TRBV18; cdr3_aa: CASSQSRDRGAIQYF
d_call: TRBD1; v_call: TRBV7-2; cdr3_aa: CASKYQGATEAFF
d_call: .; v_call: TRBV5-1; cdr3_aa: CASSLGQANYGYTF
d_call: .; v_call: TRBV28; cdr3_aa: CANPQKVGAFGGELFF
d_call: TRBD2; v_call: TRBV7-9; cdr3_aa: CASSLVPSGNSNEQFF
d_call: .; v_call: TRBV7-9; cdr3_aa: CASSTTGDGETQYF
d_call: TRBD1; v_call: TRBV6-6; cdr3_aa: CASSGTGSGTEAFF
d_call: TRBD2; v_call: TRBV11-3; cdr3_aa: CASSWLAGHNEQFF